Listed below are T cell receptor beta chains from one sample, sequenced in a study of T cell changes during pregnancy in multiple sclerosis. The table came from immunoSEQ multiplex PCR; TCRdb's copy has only in-frame clones and leaves some out. The data show roughly 57,000 clones, about 88% seen once. The specimen was peripheral blood, collected in the first trimester of pregnancy. These receptors were collected from a female donor with multiple sclerosis, enrolled in a pregnancy study. Each CDR3 is given with its conserved first and last residue. A D gene is named only where the DNA matches it firmly.

V: TRBV6-5
D: TRBD1
J: TRBJ1-4
DNA: TGTGCCAGCAGTCGGACAGGGGGCGAAAAACTGTTTTTT
CDR3: CASSRTGGEKLFF

V: TRBV4-2
D: TRBD1
J: TRBJ2-7
DNA: TGTGCCAGTAAATCCCAACAGGGGGCATACTACGAGCAGTACTTC
CDR3: CASKSQQGAYYEQYF

V: TRBV10-3
D: .
J: TRBJ2-7
DNA: TGTGCCATCAGTCGTACCGATTTTAGCTCCTACGAGCAGTACTTC
CDR3: CAISRTDFSSYEQYF

V: TRBV5-1
D: TRBD2
J: TRBJ2-1
DNA: TGCGCCAGCAGCTTCCGGACTAGCAATGAGCAGTTCTTC
CDR3: CASSFRTSNEQFF

V: TRBV27
D: .
J: TRBJ1-5
DNA: TGTGCCAGCAGTTTAAAAGCGAACCAGCCCCAGCATTTT
CDR3: CASSLKANQPQHF

V: TRBV5-1
D: TRBD1
J: TRBJ2-5
DNA: TGCGCCAGCAGCTTGGGAGCAGGGGGCGGGTTCGAGACCCAGTACTTC
CDR3: CASSLGAGGGFETQYF

V: TRBV29-1
D: TRBD2
J: TRBJ2-3
DNA: TGCAGCGTTGAATGGCGGGAGTTTGCGGCAAATACGCAGTATTTT
CDR3: CSVEWREFAANTQYF

V: TRBV12-5
D: .
J: TRBJ2-7
DNA: TGTGCTAGTGGTCGGGACAATCCCTACGAGCAGTACTTC
CDR3: CASGRDNPYEQYF

V: TRBV5-8
D: TRBD1
J: TRBJ2-1
DNA: TGTGCCAGCAGCTTCCACAGGGGGAGCTCCTACAATGAGCAGTTCTTC
CDR3: CASSFHRGSSYNEQFF

V: TRBV6-1
D: .
J: TRBJ1-4
DNA: TGTGCCAGCAGTGAAGGACTTTACCGGGGGACTAATGAAAAACTGTTTTTT
CDR3: CASSEGLYRGTNEKLFF

V: TRBV6-1
D: .
J: TRBJ1-2
DNA: TGTGCCAGCAGGGAGAGGTATGGCTACACCTTC
CDR3: CASRERYGYTF

V: TRBV7-9
D: .
J: TRBJ1-1
DNA: TGTGCCAGCAGCCCATCCCGCGGGACCGCGGCGGGTGCTGAAGCTTTCTTT
CDR3: CASSPSRGTAAGAEAFF

V: TRBV19
D: TRBD1
J: TRBJ1-5
DNA: TGTGCCAGTTCTCCTTACGGACAGGATAATCAGCCCCAGCATTTT
CDR3: CASSPYGQDNQPQHF

V: TRBV7-9
D: .
J: TRBJ2-5
DNA: TGTGCCAGCAGCTTAGACGGAGGGCCCCAAGAGACCCAGTACTTC
CDR3: CASSLDGGPQETQYF

V: TRBV5-1
D: .
J: TRBJ1-4
DNA: TGCGCCAGCAGCTACGGACAGCGAGATGAAAAACTGTTTTTT
CDR3: CASSYGQRDEKLFF

V: TRBV7-3
D: TRBD2
J: TRBJ2-1
DNA: TGTGCCAGCAGCCCCGGACTAGCGGGGGTCTCCTACAATGAGCAGTTCTTC
CDR3: CASSPGLAGVSYNEQFF